One and the same sample provided the 3 T cell receptor beta chains below, sequenced in a study of blood T cell repertoires in COVID-19 (dated by TCRdb to the early 2020s). Library preparation used the immunoSEQ multiplex PCR assay. As stored in TCRdb, this immuneACCESS dataset retains in-frame rearrangements with V and J assigned. A fraction of the clones does not appear; measured against another copy, unresolved V genes explain less than half of the discrepancy, and the remainder lacks a known reason. The sample table holds roughly 190,000 clones, of which about four fifths were seen once. The ten biggest clones cover approximately 3% of the sample. Sequencing was done on a sample of PBMCs or T cells enriched from blood (not recorded which). These receptors all stem from a woman aged 25 to 39 who had recovered from COVID-19.

This chain joins TRBV6-5 and TRBJ1-2; D not certain. Trimming left V 6 bases short and J 4 bases short, with 9 bases between. The CDR3 has 12 amino acids. The germline V gene encodes CDR1 MNHEY and CDR2 SVGAGI. The CDR3 region is CASSQRGYGYTF. The CDR3, as DNA: TGTGCCAGCAGCCAACGGGGCTATGGCTACACCTTC.

This chain uses TRBV6-5 with TRBJ2-7; D uncertain. CDR1 is MNHEY, CDR2 SVGAGI, per germline. The CDR3 consists of 11 residues. Trimming left V 6 bases short and J 6 bases short, with 9 bases between. The CDR3, as DNA: TGTGCCAGCAGGTTCGGTGGCGAGCAGTACTTC. Translation: CASRFGGEQYF.

The chain carries TRBV27 and TRBJ1-1; tentative D call: TRBD1 (6 bases). The V end lost 0 bases, the J end lost 8 bases, and 16 bases lay between the germline ends. Germline V gives CDR1 MNHEY, CDR2 SMNVEV (reference sequence). The CDR3 sequence is 15 residues long. The CDR3 nucleotides read TGTGCCAGCAGTTTATCCCCAATAGGGGGAACAGAAGCTTTCTTT. This sequence encodes CASSLSPIGGTEAFF.